The 6 T cell receptor beta chains in this list originate from one sample, sequenced in a study of shared clonotypes between healthy human individuals. Naive CD8 isolation took CD45RO-negative cells positively selected for CCR7 and excluded terminally differentiated effector memory CD45RA+ cells. The repertoire was sequenced with immunoSEQ multiplex PCR; TCRdb's copy has only in-frame clones and lacks some. The sample has about 650,000 clones, over 95% seen once; the top ten hold 0.085% to 0.11%. Sequences were obtained from naive CD8+ T cells sorted from blood. These TCRs come from a woman in her 30s in good health.

The chain carries TRBV19 and TRBJ2-1; D ambiguous. Germline CDR1 LNHDA, CDR2 SQIVND (reference sequence). This CDR3 has 14 amino acids. Trimming removed 5 bases at V and 5 bases at J, with 13 bases between. CDR3 DNA: TGTGCCAGTAGTCTTCGACTGGTACACAATGAGCAGTTCTTC. It encodes CASSLRLVHNEQFF.

This clone came up once. At the DNA level, this CDR3 is encoded by other sequences in the same sample as well. The chain employs TRBV2 and TRBJ2-7, with TRBD1 matching over 10 bases. Per germline, CDR1 SNHLY and CDR2 FYNNEI. CDR3 length: 12 amino acids. With V trimmed by 8 bases and J by 4 bases, 2 bases remained unmatched. The CDR3 protein is CASRDRGYEQYF. CDR3 nucleotides: TGTGCCAGCCGGGACAGGGGTTACGAGCAGTACTTC.

The chain employs TRBV11-2 and TRBJ2-7; D is uncertain. This CDR3 comprises 14 residues. Germline assignment: CDR1 SGHAT and CDR2 FQNNGV. V was cut by 1 base and J by 2 bases, with 9 bases left in between. CDR3 in amino acids: CASSLGMFTYEQYF. As DNA, the CDR3 is TGTGCCAGCAGCTTAGGCATGTTTACCTACGAGCAGTACTTC.

The CDR3, as DNA: TGTGCCAGCAGCGTCGGACTAGACTACGAGCAGTACTTC. It translates to CASSVGLDYEQYF. V gene TRBV9 combines with J gene TRBJ2-7, with 7 bases lining up with TRBD2. Germline CDR1 and CDR2: SGDLS and YYNGEE. The V and J ends lost 2 bases and 3 bases, in that order; junction bases with no gene match: 2. This CDR3 has 13 amino acids.

The chain carries TRBV7-9 and TRBJ2-2, with TRBD1 matching over 8 bases. Per the germline V gene, CDR1 is SEHNR and CDR2 is FQNEAQ (reference sequence). The CDR3 contains 18 residues. V gave up 3 bases and J gave up 2 bases; unmatched junction bases: 11. CDR3 amino acids: CASSFGLIGTGNTGELFF. The CDR3 DNA is TGTGCCAGCAGCTTCGGTTTAATTGGGACAGGAAACACCGGGGAGCTGTTTTTT. The full variable domain, with the rest looked up from reference TRBV7-9 and TRBJ2-2, is DTGVSQNPRHKITKRGQNVTFRCDPISEHNRLYWYRQTLGQGPEFLTYFQNEAQLEKSRLLSDRFSAERPKGSFSTLEIQRTEQGDSAMYLCASSFGLIGTGNTGELFFGEGSRLTVL.

V usage is TRBV27 and J usage is TRBJ2-1, with 9 bases aligning to TRBD2. CDR3 length: 14 residues. The V gene end was trimmed by 8 bases and the J gene end by 10 bases; junction bases not matched to a gene: 12. CDR1 and CDR2 from the germline V gene are MNHEY and SMNVEV (reference sequence). CDR3: CASGGGAGVQEQFF. CDR3 nucleotides: TGTGCCAGCGGCGGGGGGGCGGGAGTGCAAGAGCAGTTCTTC.